These T cell receptor beta chains were read from a single sample in a study of cytomegalovirus exposure and HLA in healthy donors. The repertoire was sequenced with immunoSEQ multiplex PCR; TCRdb's copy has only in-frame clones and lacks some. This table holds over 70,000 clones, about 87% found once. The sequencing sample was made of PBMCs. Source of these receptors: a woman younger than 30 in good health and CMV-seropositive. CDR3s include the opening cysteine and the closing phenylalanine or tryptophan. Fields, in order: J gene, clone size, V gene, D gene, CDR3 DNA, CDR3 protein. D genes are given only for firm matches. Clone size is given for some rows only: seen once, a few or many times, or a class if the clone is expanded.

>TRBJ1-4|-|TRBV7-9|-
TGTGCCAGCAGGGGGACTGCTAGTAATGAAAAACTGTTTTTT
CASRGTASNEKLFF
>TRBJ2-1|once|TRBV27|-
TGTGCCAGCAGTTTATCGAAAGGCGGCGAGCAGTTCTTC
CASSLSKGGEQFF
>TRBJ2-1|-|TRBV7-7|TRBD1
TGTGCTAGCAGCGAGGGACAGGGGGCTCGGGAGCAGTTCTTC
CASSEGQGAREQFF
>TRBJ2-3|-|TRBV7-8|TRBD1
TGTGCCAGCAGTCTCGACAGGGCTACGACCCGAGGGACGACGGGGCGCACAGATACGCAGTATTTT
CASSLDRATTRGTTGRTDTQYF
>TRBJ2-7|-|TRBV27|TRBD1
TGTGCCAGCAGTTTGTCACAGGGGGCCTACGAGCAGTACTTC
CASSLSQGAYEQYF
>TRBJ2-3|-|TRBV6-5|-
TGTGCCAGCAGTTACTCGTGGGCGGGCGCAGATACGCAGTATTTT
CASSYSWAGADTQYF
>TRBJ2-2|-|TRBV2|TRBD1
TGTGCCAGCAGGCCAGGGGGCTTTCTGACCGGGGAGCTGTTTTTT
CASRPGGFLTGELFF
>TRBJ2-1|once|TRBV4-1|TRBD1
TGCGCCAGCAGCCTTAGTTGGACAGGGGTTAATGAGCAGTTCTTC
CASSLSWTGVNEQFF
>TRBJ1-1|-|TRBV7-2|TRBD1
TGTGCCAGCAGCTTGATACAGGGGGCGAGGGAAGCTTTCTTT
CASSLIQGAREAFF
>TRBJ1-4|-|TRBV18|-
TGTGCCAGCTCACCACAAGTCGGCCTCGGGAAGGAAAAACTGTTTTTT
CASSPQVGLGKEKLFF
>TRBJ2-2|-|TRBV7-9|TRBD1
TGTGCCAGCAGCTTAGCCACCGGGACAGGGCTTCCCGGGGAGCTGTTTTTT
CASSLATGTGLPGELFF
>TRBJ2-7|-|TRBV29-1|-
TGCAGCGTTGGGGACAACTCCCACGAGCAGTACTTC
CSVGDNSHEQYF
>TRBJ2-1|-|TRBV9|-
TGTGCCAGCGGAGTTATTCCTGAGCAGTTCTTC
CASGVIPEQFF
>TRBJ2-3|-|TRBV19|TRBD2
TGTGCCAGTAGTCTCCATTTAGCGGGGGTCCCAGATACGCAGTATTTT
CASSLHLAGVPDTQYF
>TRBJ2-7|-|TRBV4-1|-
TGCGCCAGCAGCCGCATGAGCGGCGCTTTGACCTACGAGCAGTACTTC
CASSRMSGALTYEQYF
>TRBJ2-1|-|TRBV7-2|-
TGTGCCAGCAGCTCGCCGGGACAAAACTACAATGAGCAGTTCTTC
CASSSPGQNYNEQFF
>TRBJ2-1|-|TRBV28|TRBD2
TGTGCCAGCAGTCATCCGCTAGCGGGAGTTGGCGATGAGCAGTTCTTC
CASSHPLAGVGDEQFF
>TRBJ2-7|-|TRBV4-3|TRBD1
TGCGCCAGCAGCCAAGAGACAGGGCCTTCCTACGAGCAGTACTTC
CASSQETGPSYEQYF
>TRBJ2-5|-|TRBV28|TRBD2
TGTGCCAGCAGCCCCGCGGGGGTGGAGAATGGTGAGACCCAGTACTTC
CASSPAGVENGETQYF
>TRBJ2-2|-|TRBV6-4|TRBD2
TGTGCCAGCAGAACTAGCGGGGAAGCCGGGGAGCTGTTTTTT
CASRTSGEAGELFF
>TRBJ2-7|-|TRBV27|-
TGTGCCAGCAGTTTATCTAGTACCTACGAGCAGTACTTC
CASSLSSTYEQYF
>TRBJ1-1|-|TRBV27|-
TGTGCCAGCAGTTTATCGATTGGCAACACTGAAGCTTTCTTT
CASSLSIGNTEAFF
>TRBJ2-7|-|TRBV6-6|TRBD1
TGTGCCAGCAGTGCCGGGACAGCTACGAAGAAGCAGTACTTC
CASSAGTATKKQYF
>TRBJ2-1|-|TRBV30|-
TGTGCCTGGACCGGGTTGGGTAATGAGCAGTTCTTC
CAWTGLGNEQFF
>TRBJ2-1|-|TRBV2|TRBD2
TGTGCCAGCAGTGAATTTCTAGCGGGAGTAGGTAATGAGCAGTTCTTC
CASSEFLAGVGNEQFF
>TRBJ2-1|-|TRBV4-1|TRBD2
TGCGCCAGCAGCCAAGGTAGCGGGGGAACCTACAATGAGCAGTTCTTC
CASSQGSGGTYNEQFF
>TRBJ1-2|-|TRBV5-1|-
TGCGCCAGCAGCTCAACGGGGGTGGCCAACTATGGCTACACCTTC
CASSSTGVANYGYTF
>TRBJ1-1|-|TRBV2|-
TGTGCCAGCAGCGATTCGGTTCGACAGCCCCTTAGTGAAGCTTTCTTT
CASSDSVRQPLSEAFF
>TRBJ2-5|-|TRBV28|TRBD2
TGTGCCAGCAGTCACCGACTAGCGGGAGGGCCTGGGGAGACCCAGTACTTC
CASSHRLAGGPGETQYF
>TRBJ2-7|-|TRBV28|-
TGTGCCAGCAGTTTATACGGGAACCAGCCCTACGAGCAGTACTTC
CASSLYGNQPYEQYF
>TRBJ2-2|-|TRBV19|TRBD1
TGTGCCAGTAGTGAGCCGGGACAGGGTATACCCGGGGAGCTGTTTTTT
CASSEPGQGIPGELFF
>TRBJ2-3|-|TRBV6-4|-
TGTGCCAGCAGTGACTCGACCAGCGGGCCAGATACGCAGTATTTT
CASSDSTSGPDTQYF
>TRBJ1-6|-|TRBV9|-
TGTGCCAGCAGTGGAACAGGGAAATCACCCCTCCACTTT
CASSGTGKSPLHF
>TRBJ1-2|-|TRBV10-3|-
TGTGCCATCAGTGAGTCGGCAGTTAACTATGGCTACACCTTC
CAISESAVNYGYTF
>TRBJ2-5|-|TRBV6-5|TRBD2
TGTGCCAGCAGCCCCAGCGGGATAGAGACCCAGTACTTC
CASSPSGIETQYF
>TRBJ2-5|-|TRBV7-2|-
TGTGCCAGCAGCTTTAACGGGTTGCGGGAGACCCAGTACTTC
CASSFNGLRETQYF
>TRBJ2-1|-|TRBV7-2|-
TGTGCCAGCAGCTTTTTCGTAGCGCCCCCCAACAATGAGCAGTTCTTC
CASSFFVAPPNNEQFF
>TRBJ1-3|-|TRBV18|TRBD1
TGTGCCAGCTCACCACCATCCCGGGACAGGGGAAACACCATATATTTT
CASSPPSRDRGNTIYF
>TRBJ1-2|-|TRBV5-1|TRBD1
TGCGCCAGCAAGACGTTTGGACAGGGGGCTCCCTATGGCTACACCTTC
CASKTFGQGAPYGYTF
>TRBJ2-7|few|TRBV7-2|-
TGTGCCAGCAGCAGACCCGGGGGGCGGTATCTCGAGCAGTACTTC
CASSRPGGRYLEQYF
>TRBJ2-1|-|TRBV9|-
TGTGCCAGCAGCGTCGCAGGCAACTCCTACAATGAGCAGTTCTTC
CASSVAGNSYNEQFF
>TRBJ2-3|-|TRBV15|TRBD2
TGTGCCACCCAGGGAGGGTCTGCAGATACGCAGTATTTT
CATQGGSADTQYF
>TRBJ1-2|once|TRBV2|TRBD1
TGTGCCAGCACTGAGGACAGGGGGAAAAACTATGGCTACACCTTC
CASTEDRGKNYGYTF
>TRBJ2-3|-|TRBV9|-
TGTGCCAGCAGCGGTACCCAGAGGGCTAGGATCACAGATACGCAGTATTTT
CASSGTQRARITDTQYF
>TRBJ2-3|once|TRBV2|-
TGTGCCAGCAGTGAAGCGGCTAGATTACGCACAGATACGCAGTATTTT
CASSEAARLRTDTQYF
>TRBJ2-1|-|TRBV27|-
TGTGCCAGCAGTCCCGGAGGGGTCGGTGAGCAGTTCTTC
CASSPGGVGEQFF
>TRBJ2-7|-|TRBV28|TRBD1
TGTGCCAGCAGCACAGGGGTTCCCTACGAGCAGTACTTC
CASSTGVPYEQYF
>TRBJ1-5|-|TRBV25-1|-
TGTGCCAGCATGGGTAGAGGGTGGAATCAGCCCCAGCATTTT
CASMGRGWNQPQHF
>TRBJ2-3|-|TRBV9|-
TGTGCCAGCAGCGTAGGAGGGAACGGCGGCACAGATACGCAGTATTTT
CASSVGGNGGTDTQYF
>TRBJ1-4|-|TRBV28|TRBD1
TGTGCCAGCAGTTCGACAGGGTTTGAAAAACTGTTTTTT
CASSSTGFEKLFF
>TRBJ2-7|few|TRBV10-3|-
TGTGCCATCACGGGGGAGAACTACGAGCAGTACTTC
CAITGENYEQYF
>TRBJ2-7|once|TRBV4-1|-
TGCGCCAGCAGCCAAGTGGCTAGCGTAGTCAACGAGCAGTACTTC
CASSQVASVVNEQYF